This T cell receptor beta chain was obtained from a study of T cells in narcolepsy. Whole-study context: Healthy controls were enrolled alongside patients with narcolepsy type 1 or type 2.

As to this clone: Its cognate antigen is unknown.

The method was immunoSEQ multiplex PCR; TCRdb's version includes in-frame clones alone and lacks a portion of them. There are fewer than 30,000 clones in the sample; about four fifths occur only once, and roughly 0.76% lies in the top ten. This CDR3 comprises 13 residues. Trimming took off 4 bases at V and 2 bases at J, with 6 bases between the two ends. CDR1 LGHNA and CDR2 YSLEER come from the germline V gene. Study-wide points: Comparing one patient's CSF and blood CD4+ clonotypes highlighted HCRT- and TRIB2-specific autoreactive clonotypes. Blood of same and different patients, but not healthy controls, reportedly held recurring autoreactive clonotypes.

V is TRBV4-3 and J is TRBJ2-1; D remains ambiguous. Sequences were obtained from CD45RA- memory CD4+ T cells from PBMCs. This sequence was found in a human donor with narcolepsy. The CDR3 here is CASSRVAYNEQFF. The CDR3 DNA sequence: TGCGCCAGCAGCCGGGTGGCCTACAATGAGCAGTTCTTC.